This entry is about one TCR beta chain. Its cognate antigen is unknown. Some clones are missing from TCRdb's copy, which holds only in-frame ones; the method was immunoSEQ multiplex PCR. The repertoire has thousands of clones, about 81% of them found once; the top ten carry 2.8%. The data were taken from a study of immune evolution from preneoplasia to lung adenocarcinoma. About the study: HLA loss of heterozygosity: around 6.5% AIS, about 15% MIA, about 30% ADC, none AAH. Findings of the study overall: From normal lung to invasive adenocarcinoma, top clone frequencies appeared to decrease.

The ends were cut back, 5 bases at V and 9 bases at J, with 8 bases in the middle. The CDR3 extends over 11 amino acids. Germline loops: CDR1 LNHDA, CDR2 SQIVND (reference sequence). The source material was FFPE minimally invasive lung adenocarcinoma tissue. This clonotype originated in a person between 65 and 80 years old with lung adenocarcinoma. This chain uses TRBV19 with TRBJ2-1; no reliable D call. CDR3 region: CASSGEAEQFF. The CDR3 DNA is TGTGCCAGTAGTGGAGAAGCTGAGCAGTTCTTC.